Listed below are T cell receptor beta chains from one sample, sequenced in a study of blood T cell repertoires in COVID-19. Sequenced by immunoSEQ multiplex PCR; TCRdb stores in-frame clones only, minus some. Here the sample spans 340,000 or so clones, around 86% being singletons. Sequencing was done on a sample of peripheral blood. All receptors derive from a man aged 45-65 years with active or convalescent COVID-19. CDR3s include the opening cysteine and the closing phenylalanine or tryptophan. The D gene is left open where the match is weak. Not all rows give a size; the values are once, few, many and, for expanded clones, a class.

d_gene,abundance,j_gene,v_gene,CDR3nt,CDR3aa
NA,NA,TRBJ1-3,TRBV7-9,TGTGCCAGCAGCTTTCAGGGCCGAGACACCATATATTTT,CASSFQGRDTIYF
NA,NA,TRBJ2-2,TRBV19,TGTGCCAGTGGACAACAGGGGAACACCGGGGAGCTGTTTTTT,CASGQQGNTGELFF
TRBD1,once,TRBJ1-1,TRBV18,TGTGCCAGCTCACCTTTTCCGACAGGGGCTGAAGCTTTCTTT,CASSPFPTGAEAFF
TRBD1,NA,TRBJ1-4,TRBV28,TGTGCCAGCAGTACGCAGGGGGGAAAACTGTTTTTT,CASSTQGGKLFF
NA,NA,TRBJ2-5,TRBV6-6,TGTGCCAGCACCCACTTAAGAGGGAAAAGGGAGACCCAGTACTTC,CASTHLRGKRETQYF
NA,NA,TRBJ2-1,TRBV11-2,TGTGCCAGCAGCTTTATTAGCGGCCGGGTCGCCAATGAGCAGTTCTTC,CASSFISGRVANEQFF
NA,NA,TRBJ2-5,TRBV30,TGTGCCTGGAGTGAGGGGCGCCGGGAGACCCAGTACTTC,CAWSEGRRETQYF
NA,NA,TRBJ2-2,TRBV10-3,TGTGCCATCAATCCCTACAGCACCGGGGAGCTGTTTTTT,CAINPYSTGELFF
NA,once,TRBJ1-2,TRBV6-5,TGTGCCAGCAGTTATAGCCCGACTCTCCCGGTGCGTGGCTACACCTTC,CASSYSPTLPVRGYTF
TRBD2,NA,TRBJ2-3,TRBV28,TGTGCCAGCAGTTACAATAAAGCGGGAAGCACAGATACGCAGTATTTT,CASSYNKAGSTDTQYF
NA,NA,TRBJ2-3,TRBV27,TGTGCCAGCAGTTCCCCCGGAACGGGCGGGGATACGCAGTATTTT,CASSSPGTGGDTQYF
NA,NA,TRBJ2-5,TRBV7-9,TGTGCCAGCAGCACACAAAATGACAGGAAGATGGGAGAGACCCAGTACTTC,CASSTQNDRKMGETQYF
TRBD1,NA,TRBJ2-7,TRBV28,TGTGCCAGCACCACGGGGGACAGGTCCTACGAGCAGTACTTC,CASTTGDRSYEQYF
NA,NA,TRBJ2-3,TRBV9,TGTGCCAGCAGCGTAGGAGGTAGGCAGGGCAGAGATACGCAGTATTTT,CASSVGGRQGRDTQYF
TRBD2,NA,TRBJ2-1,TRBV7-6,TGTGCCAGCAGCTCGACTAGCGGGAGAGTTATGAATGAGCAGTTCTTC,CASSSTSGRVMNEQFF
TRBD1,NA,TRBJ1-2,TRBV10-3,TGTGCCATCAGTGAGTACACAGGGGACTATGGCTACACCTTC,CAISEYTGDYGYTF
NA,once,TRBJ1-5,TRBV6-1,TGTGCCAGCAGTGAATTGGGCGAGGGGCATTTT,CASSELGEGHF
NA,few,TRBJ1-5,TRBV30,TGTGCCTGGAGTGTACTCGGTCGGGGGGAATTCGGTCAGCCCCAGCATTTT,CAWSVLGRGEFGQPQHF
NA,NA,TRBJ2-2,TRBV14,TGTGCCAGCAGCCTAGGGAGGTACACCGGGGAGCTGTTTTTT,CASSLGRYTGELFF
NA,NA,TRBJ2-2,TRBV2,TGTGCCAGCAGGGCAGGGTCCGGGGAGCTGTTTTTT,CASRAGSGELFF
TRBD1,NA,TRBJ2-7,TRBV5-1,TGCGCCAGCAGCGGCGGGACAGGGGGTTACGAGCAGTACTTC,CASSGGTGGYEQYF
NA,NA,TRBJ2-2,TRBV9,TGTGCCAGCAGCGTAGTAAGGACAGCCACACCCGGGGAGCTGTTTTTT,CASSVVRTATPGELFF
TRBD1,NA,TRBJ1-1,TRBV2,TGTGCCAGCAGAGGCGTCCCCAGGGGGACTGAAGCTTTCTTT,CASRGVPRGTEAFF
NA,NA,TRBJ1-1,TRBV6-5,TGTGCCAGCAGCTACGGCAATCCAGCCAGGGCCACTGAAGCTTTCTTT,CASSYGNPARATEAFF
NA,NA,TRBJ2-5,TRBV19,TGTGCCAGTAGTATTAGTAAGGGGATGGGAGAGACCCAGTACTTC,CASSISKGMGETQYF
NA,few,TRBJ2-1,TRBV6-5,TGTGCCAGCAGTTACTCGATCGCCGGGAATGAGCAGTTCTTC,CASSYSIAGNEQFF
TRBD1,NA,TRBJ2-5,TRBV5-6,TGTGCCAGCAGCCCCCTCCAGAGGGGGCTAGGTGAGACCCAGTACTTC,CASSPLQRGLGETQYF
TRBD2,NA,TRBJ2-5,TRBV5-8,TGTGCCAGCAGCCCGGGGGTACTAGCGGGCAGGATTGGCCAAGAGACCCAGTACTTC,CASSPGVLAGRIGQETQYF
TRBD2,few,TRBJ2-3,TRBV5-4,TGTGCCAGCAGCTTGGTTACGTCGGGCGGGGGGGCAGAGGATACGCAGTATTTT,CASSLVTSGGGAEDTQYF
NA,few,TRBJ1-3,TRBV25-1,TGTGCCAGCAGTGAAGGGACTTCTGGAAACACCATATATTTT,CASSEGTSGNTIYF
NA,NA,TRBJ2-2,TRBV7-2,TGTGCCAGCAGCTTAGCCGCCTGGCCGAACACCGGGGAGCTGTTTTTT,CASSLAAWPNTGELFF
TRBD1,NA,TRBJ1-5,TRBV5-6,TGTGCCAGCAGCAACACACAGGGGGCAGGGCAGCCCCAGCATTTT,CASSNTQGAGQPQHF
TRBD1,NA,TRBJ1-6,TRBV28,TGTGCCAGCAGTAGCCCGGGACAGGGCTATTCACCCCTCCACTTT,CASSSPGQGYSPLHF
NA,NA,TRBJ1-1,TRBV5-5,TGTGCCAGCAGCCACGAGGGTTGGGGAAGGACTGAAGCTTTCTTT,CASSHEGWGRTEAFF
TRBD2,NA,TRBJ2-7,TRBV7-2,TGTGCCAGCAGCTTAGACGGTAGCGGGAGCGGCGAGCAGTACTTC,CASSLDGSGSGEQYF
NA,NA,TRBJ1-6,TRBV18,TGTGCCAGCTCACCACTGGCAATAGCTTCACCCCTCCACTTT,CASSPLAIASPLHF
TRBD1,NA,TRBJ1-2,TRBV7-9,TGTGCCAGCAGCTCGCTACAGGGGACTGGCTACACCTTC,CASSSLQGTGYTF
TRBD2,NA,TRBJ2-1,TRBV29-1,TGCAGCGCCCGCCGGACTAGCGACAATGAGCAGTTCTTC,CSARRTSDNEQFF
TRBD1,NA,TRBJ1-1,TRBV6-6,TGTGCCAGCAGTTACTCGGGACAGGGGAACACTGAAGCTTTCTTT,CASSYSGQGNTEAFF
TRBD1,NA,TRBJ1-1,TRBV30,TGTGCCTGGAGCAGGGGGCGTCGTACTGAAGCTTTCTTT,CAWSRGRRTEAFF
NA,NA,TRBJ2-3,TRBV7-2,TGTGCCAGCAGCTTAAGTCGGGCAGATACGCAGTATTTT,CASSLSRADTQYF
NA,NA,TRBJ2-7,TRBV5-1,TGCGCCAGCCGCAACCCCGGAGACCAGACCTACGAGCAGTACTTC,CASRNPGDQTYEQYF
TRBD2,NA,TRBJ2-7,TRBV5-4,TGTGCCAGCAGCTTGGGGACTAGCGGGGCCTACTACGAGCAGTACTTC,CASSLGTSGAYYEQYF
NA,NA,TRBJ2-5,TRBV12-1,TGTGCCAGCAGCTTTAGTCTAGCCAACGCAGAGACCCAGTACTTC,CASSFSLANAETQYF
TRBD1,NA,TRBJ1-2,TRBV10-3,TGTGCCATCAGTGAGTCAGGGGGCAGTCACTATGGCTACACCTTC,CAISESGGSHYGYTF
NA,NA,TRBJ2-5,TRBV15,TGTGCCACCAGCCGCCGACTTACCATTGAAGAGACCCAGTACTTC,CATSRRLTIEETQYF
NA,NA,TRBJ2-5,TRBV24-1,TGTGCCACCAGTGATTTTAGGGGCGCAGAGACCCAGTACTTC,CATSDFRGAETQYF
NA,NA,TRBJ2-1,TRBV7-3,TGTGCCAGCAGCCTCACGGGGAATCGGTACAATGAGCAGTTCTTC,CASSLTGNRYNEQFF
TRBD2,once,TRBJ2-3,TRBV18,TGTGCCAGCTCACCTATGGGTAGCGGGCGCACAGATACGCAGTATTTT,CASSPMGSGRTDTQYF
NA,NA,TRBJ1-3,TRBV25-1,TGTGCCAGCAGAGGAGAGGGTGGCACCATATATTTT,CASRGEGGTIYF
TRBD2,NA,TRBJ2-1,TRBV6-1,TGTGCCAGCAGTGAATTGAGGCTAGCGGGAAATCGGGCCAATGAGCAGTTCTTC,CASSELRLAGNRANEQFF
TRBD2,NA,TRBJ2-7,TRBV19,TGTGCCAGTGAGGGACTAGCGGGAGGCGAGCAGTACTTC,CASEGLAGGEQYF